This TCR beta chain is drawn from a study of T cell repertoires in cytomegalovirus infection. The wider study: Signatures in public TCR beta sequences pointed to both CMV infection and matching HLA type.

TCRdb independently ran MiXCR on the reads; one entry per CDR3 protein. Counted here are roughly 280,000 distinct CDR3 sequences, less than 9.5% occurring once; the ten biggest clones make up about 15%. The sample holds many counts of this clonotype. The length of the CDR3 is 15 residues. The germline gives CDR1 SGHVS, CDR2 FQNEAQ. Germline trimming cut 6 bases from V and 5 bases from J; bases unmatched to any gene: 10. Sequenced material: PBMCs. The genes are TRBV7-8 and TRBJ2-5; 9 bases are a match to TRBD1. This receptor was taken from a human donor in good health (CMV status not recorded). Some clones in this sample may be carry-over from other donors' samples. CDR3 loop: CASSSGTGILETQYF. The CDR3 nucleotides read TGTGCCAGCAGTTCCGGGACAGGGATACTGGAGACCCAGTACTTC.